The T cell receptor beta chain described here comes from a study of blood T cell repertoires in COVID-19. Background on the study: Acute-phase and convalescent COVID-19 samples originated in the United States, Italy and Spain. Sources were T cells, B-cell-depleted T cells, or PBMCs; the material itself was cDNA or gDNA.

In the original processing: Quantification of nucleated cells was approximated via reference gene primer amplification. Clones were sequenced by immunoSEQ multiplex PCR, and TCRdb holds only the in-frame ones, with some missing. The DNA was the basis for D and trimming; V, J and clone size are from that table. The table lists fewer than 250,000 clones, 88% of them singletons. The germline V gene encodes CDR1 LGHDT and CDR2 YNNKEL (reference sequence). Trimming removed 2 bases at V and 2 bases at J, with 21 bases between. This CDR3 contains 19 residues. What was sequenced was peripheral blood. The receptor's source is a human donor in a cohort sampled during active COVID-19. The chain is built from TRBV3-1 (or the pseudogene TRBV3-2) and TRBJ2-2; D may be TRBD2 (6 bases). CDR3 nucleotides: TGTGCCAGCAGCCAATTCCCACCCCGCGGGACCCAAAACACCGGGGAGCTGTTTTTT. Residues: CASSQFPPRGTQNTGELFF.